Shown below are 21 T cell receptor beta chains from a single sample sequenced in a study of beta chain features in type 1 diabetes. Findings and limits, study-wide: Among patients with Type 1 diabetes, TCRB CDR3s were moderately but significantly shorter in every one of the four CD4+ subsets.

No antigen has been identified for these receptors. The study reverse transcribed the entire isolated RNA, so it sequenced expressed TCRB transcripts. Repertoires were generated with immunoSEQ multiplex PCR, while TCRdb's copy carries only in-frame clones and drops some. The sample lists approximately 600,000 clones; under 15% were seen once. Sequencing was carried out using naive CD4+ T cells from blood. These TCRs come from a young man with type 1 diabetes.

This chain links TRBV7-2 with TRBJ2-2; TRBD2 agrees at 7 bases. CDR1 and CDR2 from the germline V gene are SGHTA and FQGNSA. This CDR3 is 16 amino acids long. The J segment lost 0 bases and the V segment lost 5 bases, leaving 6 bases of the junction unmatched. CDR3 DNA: TGTGCCAGCAGCGTTATGAGCGGGGCGAACACCGGGGAGCTGTTTTTT. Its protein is CASSVMSGANTGELFF.

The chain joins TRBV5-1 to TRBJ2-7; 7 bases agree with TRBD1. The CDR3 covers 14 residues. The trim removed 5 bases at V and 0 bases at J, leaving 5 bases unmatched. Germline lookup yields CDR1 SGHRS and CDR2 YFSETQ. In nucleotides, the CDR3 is TGCGCCAGCAGTCCGGGACAGAGCTCCTACGAGCAGTACTTC. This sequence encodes CASSPGQSSYEQYF.

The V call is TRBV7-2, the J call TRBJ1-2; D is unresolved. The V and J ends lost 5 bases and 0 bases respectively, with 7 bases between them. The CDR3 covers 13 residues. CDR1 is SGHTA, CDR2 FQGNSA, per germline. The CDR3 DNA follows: TGTGCCAGCAGCCTGGACCCTAACTATGGCTACACCTTC. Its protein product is CASSLDPNYGYTF.

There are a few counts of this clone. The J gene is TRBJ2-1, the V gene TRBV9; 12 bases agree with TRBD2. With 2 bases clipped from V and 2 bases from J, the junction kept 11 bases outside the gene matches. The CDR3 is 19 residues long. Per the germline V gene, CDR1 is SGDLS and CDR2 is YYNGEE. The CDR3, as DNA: TGTGCCAGCAGCGTCCTAGAGGGACTAGCGGGTGGAGCCTACAATGAGCAGTTCTTC. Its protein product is CASSVLEGLAGGAYNEQFF.

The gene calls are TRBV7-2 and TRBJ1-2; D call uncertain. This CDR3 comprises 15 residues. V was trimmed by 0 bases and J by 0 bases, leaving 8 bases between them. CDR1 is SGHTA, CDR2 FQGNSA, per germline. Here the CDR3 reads CASSLAWLSNYGYTF. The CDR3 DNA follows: TGTGCCAGCAGCTTAGCGTGGCTATCTAACTATGGCTACACCTTC.

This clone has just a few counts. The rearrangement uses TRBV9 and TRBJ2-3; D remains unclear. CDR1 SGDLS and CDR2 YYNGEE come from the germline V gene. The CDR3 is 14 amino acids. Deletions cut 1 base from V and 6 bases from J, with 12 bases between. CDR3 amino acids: CASSVLGPPDTQYF. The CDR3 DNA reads TGTGCCAGCAGCGTATTGGGTCCTCCGGATACGCAGTATTTT.

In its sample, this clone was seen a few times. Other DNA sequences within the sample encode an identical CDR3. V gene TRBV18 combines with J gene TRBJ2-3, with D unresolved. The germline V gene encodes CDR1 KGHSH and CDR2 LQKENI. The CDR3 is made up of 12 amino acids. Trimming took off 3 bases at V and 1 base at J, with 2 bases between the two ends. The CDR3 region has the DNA TGTGCCAGCTCACCGCGCACAGATACGCAGTATTTT. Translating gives CASSPRTDTQYF.

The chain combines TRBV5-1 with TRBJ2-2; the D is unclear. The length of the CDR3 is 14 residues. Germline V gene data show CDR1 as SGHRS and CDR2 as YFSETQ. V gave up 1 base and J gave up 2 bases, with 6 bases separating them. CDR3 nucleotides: TGCGCCAGCAGCTTGTCCCAAAACACCGGGGAGCTGTTTTTT. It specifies CASSLSQNTGELFF.

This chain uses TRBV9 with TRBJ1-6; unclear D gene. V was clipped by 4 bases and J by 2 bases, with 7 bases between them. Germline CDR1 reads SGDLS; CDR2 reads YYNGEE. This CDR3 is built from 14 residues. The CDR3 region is CASSLATYNSPLHF. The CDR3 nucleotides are TGTGCCAGCAGCCTCGCTACCTATAATTCACCCCTCCACTTT.

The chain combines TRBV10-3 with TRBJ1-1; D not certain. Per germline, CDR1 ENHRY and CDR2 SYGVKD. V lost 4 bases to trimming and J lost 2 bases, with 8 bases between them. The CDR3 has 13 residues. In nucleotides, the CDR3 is TGTGCCATCAGTGCAGAGATAAACACTGAAGCTTTCTTT. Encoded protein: CAISAEINTEAFF.

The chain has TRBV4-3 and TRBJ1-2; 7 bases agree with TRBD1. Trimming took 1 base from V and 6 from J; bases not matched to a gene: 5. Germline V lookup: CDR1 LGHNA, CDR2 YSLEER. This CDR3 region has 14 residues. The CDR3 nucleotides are TGCGCCAGCAGCCAAGTAAAAGGGGGCAATGGCTACACCTTC. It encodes CASSQVKGGNGYTF.

CDR3 amino acids: CASSYWRDRTYEQYF. The CDR3 DNA sequence: TGTGCCAGCAGTTACTGGAGGGACAGGACCTACGAGCAGTACTTC. The chain has TRBV6-6 and TRBJ2-7; 8 nucleotides align to TRBD1. The J segment lost 2 bases and the V segment lost 1 base, leaving 4 bases of the junction unmatched. Germline V gene data show CDR1 as MNHNY and CDR2 as SVGAGI (reference sequence). The CDR3 totals 15 residues.

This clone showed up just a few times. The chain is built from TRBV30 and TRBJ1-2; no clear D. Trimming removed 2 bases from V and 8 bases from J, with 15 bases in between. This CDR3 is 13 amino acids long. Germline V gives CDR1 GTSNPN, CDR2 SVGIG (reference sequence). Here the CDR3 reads CAWSTNPTGGYTF. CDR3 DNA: TGTGCCTGGAGTACGAACCCAACTGGCGGCTACACCTTC.

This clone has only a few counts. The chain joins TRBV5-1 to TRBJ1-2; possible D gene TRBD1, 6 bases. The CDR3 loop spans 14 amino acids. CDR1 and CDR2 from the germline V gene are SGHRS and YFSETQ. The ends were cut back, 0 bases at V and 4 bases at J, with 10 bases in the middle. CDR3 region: CASSLGTVLYGYTF. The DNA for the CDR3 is TGCGCCAGCAGCTTGGGGACAGTGCTCTATGGCTACACCTTC.

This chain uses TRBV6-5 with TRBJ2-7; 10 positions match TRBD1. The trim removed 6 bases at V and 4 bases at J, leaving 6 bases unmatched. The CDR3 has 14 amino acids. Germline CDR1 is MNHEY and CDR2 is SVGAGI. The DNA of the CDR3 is TGTGCCAGCAGGAAGACAGGGGGCGCGTACGAGCAGTACTTC. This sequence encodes CASRKTGGAYEQYF.

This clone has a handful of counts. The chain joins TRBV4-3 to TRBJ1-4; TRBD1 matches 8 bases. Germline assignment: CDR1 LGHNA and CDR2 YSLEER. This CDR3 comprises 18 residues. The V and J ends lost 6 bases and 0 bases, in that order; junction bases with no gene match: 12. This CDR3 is CASSSRAGGHATNEKLFF. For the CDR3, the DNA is TGCGCCAGCAGTTCACGGGCAGGGGGCCACGCAACTAATGAAAAACTGTTTTTT.

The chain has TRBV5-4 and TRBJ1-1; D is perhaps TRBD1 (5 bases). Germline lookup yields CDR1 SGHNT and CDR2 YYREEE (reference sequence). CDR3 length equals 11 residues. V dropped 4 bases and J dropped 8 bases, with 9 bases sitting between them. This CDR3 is CASSIQGEAFF. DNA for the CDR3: TGTGCCAGCAGCATTCAGGGAGAAGCTTTCTTT.

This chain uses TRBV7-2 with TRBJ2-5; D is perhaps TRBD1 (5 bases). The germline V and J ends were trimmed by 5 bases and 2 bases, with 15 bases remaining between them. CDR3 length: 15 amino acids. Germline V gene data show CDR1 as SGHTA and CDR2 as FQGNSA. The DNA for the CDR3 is TGTGCCAGCAGCCGAAATCAGGGCTTTCAAGAGACCCAGTACTTC. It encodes CASSRNQGFQETQYF.

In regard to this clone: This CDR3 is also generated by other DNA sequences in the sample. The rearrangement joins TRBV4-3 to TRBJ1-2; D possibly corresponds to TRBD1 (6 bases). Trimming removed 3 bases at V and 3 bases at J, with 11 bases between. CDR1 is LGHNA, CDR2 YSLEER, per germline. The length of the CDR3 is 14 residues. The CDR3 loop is CASSHSDRDYGYTF. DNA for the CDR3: TGCGCCAGCAGCCATTCGGACAGAGACTATGGCTACACCTTC.

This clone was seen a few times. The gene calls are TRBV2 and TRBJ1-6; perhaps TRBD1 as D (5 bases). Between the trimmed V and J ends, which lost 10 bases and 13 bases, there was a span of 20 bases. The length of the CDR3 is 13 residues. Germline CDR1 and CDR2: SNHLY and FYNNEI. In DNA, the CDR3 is TGTGCCAACCAGCGGGACGACTTTTTCCCCCTCCACTTT. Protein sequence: CANQRDDFFPLHF.

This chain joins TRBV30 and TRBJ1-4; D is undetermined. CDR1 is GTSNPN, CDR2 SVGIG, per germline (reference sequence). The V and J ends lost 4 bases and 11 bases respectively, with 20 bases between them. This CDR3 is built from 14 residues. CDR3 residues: CAWTSDGFGGKLFF. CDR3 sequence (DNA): TGTGCCTGGACTTCGGACGGTTTCGGTGGGAAACTGTTTTTT.